These 2 T cell receptor beta chains were sequenced from one sample in a study of cytomegalovirus exposure and HLA in healthy donors. A multiplex PCR was run with 60 Vbeta primers and 13 Jbeta primers. Method: immunoSEQ multiplex PCR; TCRdb's copy keeps in-frame clones and lacks some. Of 110,000 or so clones listed, 65% to 85% are singletons. Sequenced: PBMCs. Receptors originate from a young woman in good health and CMV-seronegative.

The gene calls are TRBV14 and TRBJ2-7; D possibly corresponds to TRBD2 (5 bases). The CDR3 sequence is 13 residues long. Trimming left V 3 bases short and J 6 bases short, with 12 bases between. Germline CDR1 and CDR2: SGHDN and FVKESK. Here the CDR3 reads CASSHNLGGEQYF. The CDR3 nucleotides are TGTGCCAGCAGCCATAACCTAGGAGGCGAGCAGTACTTC.

In this sample, this clone turned up a few times. The chain couples TRBV4-1 to TRBJ1-1, with TRBD1 as a possible D gene (5 bases). With 3 bases removed from V and 7 bases from J, the gap between germline ends came to 9 bases. Germline V gene data show CDR1 as MGHRA and CDR2 as YSYEKL. The CDR3 extends over 12 amino acids. The CDR3 region has the DNA TGCGCCAGCAGCCACCTGACAGTTGAAGCTTTCTTT. Its protein product is CASSHLTVEAFF.